The 9 T cell receptor beta chains below all came from one sample that was sequenced in a study of blood T cell repertoires in COVID-19. Repertoires were generated with immunoSEQ multiplex PCR, while TCRdb's copy carries only in-frame clones and drops some. The repertoire holds 150,000 to 180,000 clones, 85% to 90% seen once, with about 15% in the top ten. The sequenced material came from peripheral blood. All receptors come from a middle-aged woman with acute or convalescent COVID-19.

The genes are TRBV5-8 and TRBJ2-2; weak D call: TRBD1 (5 bases). The CDR3 has 18 amino acids. Trimming shortened V by 2 bases and J by 1 base, and 18 bases separated the two germline ends. Looked up from germline, CDR1 is SGHTS and CDR2 is YDEGEE. The CDR3 DNA reads as TGTGCCAGCAGCTTCACCCTTATGGCGCAGGGGAACACCGGGGAGCTGTTTTTT. Its translation: CASSFTLMAQGNTGELFF.

The V call is TRBV5-1, the J call TRBJ2-7; 12 nucleotides agree with TRBD1. Looked up from germline, CDR1 is SGHRS and CDR2 is YFSETQ. V dropped 3 bases and J dropped 5; count of bases not matched to a gene: 6. The CDR3 is 15 amino acids. In nucleotides, the CDR3 is TGCGCCAGCAGCTCGACCGGGACAGGGGGCGACGAGCAGTACTTC. This encodes CASSSTGTGGDEQYF.

This clone was recorded once. V gene TRBV30 combines with J gene TRBJ1-4; unclear D gene. Germline loops: CDR1 GTSNPN, CDR2 SVGIG (reference sequence). Between the trimmed V and J ends, which lost 1 base and 8 bases, there was a span of 11 bases. The CDR3 runs 13 residues. For the CDR3, the DNA is TGTGCCTGGAGTGGGGCTTTAGGCGAAAAACTGTTTTTT. Its protein product is CAWSGALGEKLFF.

This chain connects TRBV7-9 to TRBJ2-1, with 15 positions matching TRBD2. The CDR3 covers 18 residues. The junction had 9 bases not matched to a gene; V was cut back by 5 bases and J by 4 bases. Germline V CDR1 and CDR2: SEHNR, FQNEAQ (reference sequence). The CDR3, as DNA: TGTGCCAGCAGCCCCGGACTAGCGGGAGGGCCGATTTACAATGAGCAGTTCTTC. This encodes CASSPGLAGGPIYNEQFF.

V gene TRBV4-2 combines with J gene TRBJ1-1, with TRBD1 matching 9 bases. V lost 3 bases and J lost 2; bases outside the gene matches: 4. This CDR3 is 15 amino acids long. Germline V gene data show CDR1 as LGHNA and CDR2 as YNFKEQ. The CDR3 DNA is TGTGCCAGCAGCCAGGGGGACAGGGTTAACACTGAAGCTTTCTTT. Protein: CASSQGDRVNTEAFF.

The rearrangement joins TRBV5-1 to TRBJ2-2, with 9 bases aligning to TRBD1. J was trimmed by 2 bases and V by 7 bases; bases with no gene match: 6. The germline V gene encodes CDR1 SGHRS and CDR2 YFSETQ. The CDR3 runs to 15 residues. The CDR3 DNA reads as TGCGCCAGCTTCCGGGACAGGGCAAACACCGGGGAGCTGTTTTTT. Translating it yields CASFRDRANTGELFF.

This clone was detected only once. The J gene is TRBJ1-5, the V gene TRBV28; 11 bases match TRBD1. The ends lost 4 bases at V and 4 bases at J; junction bases unmatched: 9. The CDR3 is 17 residues long. CDR1 is MDHEN and CDR2 is SYDVKM in the germline V gene. The CDR3: CASSSGDRGFRNQPQHF. The CDR3 DNA follows: TGTGCCAGCAGTTCCGGGGACAGGGGGTTTAGGAATCAGCCCCAGCATTTT.

The V and J genes are TRBV30 and TRBJ1-2, with D possibly TRBD1 on 6 matching bases. This CDR3 spans 14 amino acids. Germline CDR1 and CDR2: GTSNPN and SVGIG (reference sequence). The ends were cut back, 3 bases at V and 4 bases at J, with 15 bases in the middle. Here the CDR3 reads CAWSARGTGYGYTF. CDR3 DNA: TGTGCCTGGAGCGCCAGGGGAACGGGCTATGGCTACACCTTC.

This clone was found a few times. The chain links TRBV28 to TRBJ1-5; unclear D gene. V lost 5 bases to trimming and J lost 9 bases, with 17 bases between them. This CDR3 is 14 amino acids long. Germline V gene data show CDR1 as MDHEN and CDR2 as SYDVKM. The CDR3 nucleotides read TGTGCCAGCAGTCGCGGGGAAGGTTATCGGCCCCAGCATTTT. Translating it yields CASSRGEGYRPQHF.